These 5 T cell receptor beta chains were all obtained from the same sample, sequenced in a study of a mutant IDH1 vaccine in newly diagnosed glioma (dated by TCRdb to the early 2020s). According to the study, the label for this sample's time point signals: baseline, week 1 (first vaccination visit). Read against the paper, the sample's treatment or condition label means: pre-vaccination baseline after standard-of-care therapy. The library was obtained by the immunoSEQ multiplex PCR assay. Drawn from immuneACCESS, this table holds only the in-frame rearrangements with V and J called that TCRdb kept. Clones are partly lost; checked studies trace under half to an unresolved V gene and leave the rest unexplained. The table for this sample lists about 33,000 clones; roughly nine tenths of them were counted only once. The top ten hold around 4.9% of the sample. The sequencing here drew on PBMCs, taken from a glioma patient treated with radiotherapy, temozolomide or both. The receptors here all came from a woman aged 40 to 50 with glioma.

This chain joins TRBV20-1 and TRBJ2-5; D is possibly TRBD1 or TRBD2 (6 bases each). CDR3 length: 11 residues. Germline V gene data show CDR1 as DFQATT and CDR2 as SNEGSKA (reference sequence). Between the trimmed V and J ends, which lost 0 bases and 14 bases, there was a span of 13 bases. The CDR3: CSARDRQEGYF. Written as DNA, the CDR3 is TGCAGTGCTAGAGATCGACAGGAGGGATACTTC.

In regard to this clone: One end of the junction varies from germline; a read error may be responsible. The CDR3, as DNA: TGTGCCTGGAGTTACGACTATCTACAAGGGACCCAGTACTTC. This translates into CAWSYDYLQGTQYF. The chain links TRBV30 to TRBJ2-5; possibly TRBD2 for D (5 bases). CDR1 GTSNPN and CDR2 SVGIG come from the germline V gene (reference sequence). The CDR3 is 14 residues long.

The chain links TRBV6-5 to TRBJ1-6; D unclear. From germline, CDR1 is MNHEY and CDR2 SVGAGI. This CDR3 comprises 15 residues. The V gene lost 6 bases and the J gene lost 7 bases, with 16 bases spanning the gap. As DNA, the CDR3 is TGTGCCAGCAGCTACGCTGCGACCTCCAATTCACCCCTCCACTTT. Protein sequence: CASSYAATSNSPLHF.

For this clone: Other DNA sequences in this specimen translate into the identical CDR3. The CDR3 bases are TGTGCCAGCAGCTTAGGGCACAGGGACGTGAACACTGAAGCTTTCTTT. This sequence encodes CASSLGHRDVNTEAFF. The chain recombines TRBV7-9 with TRBJ1-1, with D possibly matching TRBD1 (6 bases). The CDR3 sequence is 16 residues long. V was clipped by 1 base and J by 0 bases, with 12 bases between them. Per germline, CDR1 SEHNR and CDR2 FQNEAQ (reference sequence).

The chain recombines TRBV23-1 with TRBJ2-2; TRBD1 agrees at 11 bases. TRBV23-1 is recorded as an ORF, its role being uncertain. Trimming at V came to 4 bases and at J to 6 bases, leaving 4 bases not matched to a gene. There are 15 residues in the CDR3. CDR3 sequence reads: CASSRPGQGAGELFF. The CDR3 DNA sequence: TGCGCCAGCAGTCGACCGGGACAGGGGGCCGGGGAGCTGTTTTTT.